This T cell receptor beta chain emerged from a study of beta chain features in type 1 diabetes. Study-wide points: Healthy donors had naive, central memory and Treg TCRB repertoires that appeared less similar than those seen among patients. A potential influence of HLA type upon TCRB rearrangement remained unresolved herein. Sequencing used cDNA, and cells with high TCR expression could therefore be over-represented.

As every portion of the isolated RNA was reverse transcribed, the sequencing read expressed TCRB transcripts. Measured with immunoSEQ multiplex PCR; TCRdb has only the in-frame clones, and not every one. The sample includes under 250,000 clones, around 9.9% of them seen just once. With respect to this clone: Its antigen is not identified.

The germline CDR1 and CDR2 sequences are MGHRA and YSYEKL. The CDR3 is 16 amino acids. Trimming at V came to 3 bases and at J to 6 bases, leaving 10 bases not matched to a gene. The chain employs TRBV4-1 and TRBJ1-1, with 10 bases matching TRBD1. The clonotype was recovered from a man between 18 and 29 years old in good health. The sample consisted of central memory CD4+ T cells from blood. CDR3 DNA sequence: TGCGCCAGCAGCCAGGGGGGACAGGGGCGTGTGGCTGAAGCTTTCTTT. Translating it yields CASSQGGQGRVAEAFF.